This T cell receptor beta chain was profiled in a study of early T cells in non-severe SARS-CoV-2 infection. In germline, CDR1 is DFQATT, CDR2 SNEGSKA (reference sequence). CDR3 length: 12 amino acids. The V gene lost 6 bases and the J gene lost 8 bases, with 16 bases spanning the gap. This clonotype turned up a few times. Unique molecular identifier tags were affixed to discrete cDNA molecules. One entry per CDR3 protein, called by TCRdb with MiXCR from the 5' RACE reads. The profile shows 99,000 or so distinct CDR3 sequences, about 15% of them singletons. The chain combines TRBV20-1 with TRBJ1-2; no firm D call. Sequencing was done on a sample of whole blood. The receptor was isolated from an adult who was a healthcare worker with PCR-confirmed SARS-CoV-2 infection or an uninfected control (not recorded which). For the CDR3, the DNA is TGCAGTGCAAAGGAGGTTGATGGCGGCTACACCTTC. This sequence encodes CSAKEVDGGYTF.